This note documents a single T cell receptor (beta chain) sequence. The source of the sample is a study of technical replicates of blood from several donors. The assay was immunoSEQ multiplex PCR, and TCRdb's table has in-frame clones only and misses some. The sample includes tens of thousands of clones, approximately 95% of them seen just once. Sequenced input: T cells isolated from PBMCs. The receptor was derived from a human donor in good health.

CDR3 amino acids: CASSSDRVYNEQFF. The CDR3 coding sequence is TGCGCCAGCAGTTCGGACAGGGTCTACAATGAGCAGTTCTTC. V usage is TRBV5-1 and J usage is TRBJ2-1, with 8 bases identical to TRBD1. With V trimmed by 5 bases and J by 3 bases, 4 bases remained unmatched. Germline V gene lookup returns CDR1 SGHRS and CDR2 YFSETQ. The CDR3 has 14 residues.